Below, 9 T cell receptor beta chains from the same sample are listed, as sequenced in a study of CD8 T cell repertoires and HIV-1 epitope variants. These receptors have no identified antigens. The protocol was immunoSEQ multiplex PCR, while the TCRdb copy is restricted to in-frame clones and leaves out a portion. The sample comprises around 4,900 clones, about 70% of which are singletons, and about 45% rests with the top ten. Source material: cultured CD8+ T cells derived from PBMCs. The receptors come from a male donor with HIV.

This clone was detected only a few times. The genes are TRBV29-1 and TRBJ2-1; D unclear. This CDR3 spans 13 amino acids. V was pared by 4 bases and J by 1 base, with 8 bases between. Germline values: CDR1 SQVTM, CDR2 ANQGSEA. The CDR3 spells CSVVRPSYNEQFF. The CDR3, as DNA: TGCAGCGTTGTTCGCCCGTCCTACAATGAGCAGTTCTTC.

The rearrangement links TRBV29-1 to TRBJ2-1; a possible D gene is TRBD2 (7 bases). This CDR3 comprises 17 residues. CDR1 and CDR2 from the germline V gene are SQVTM and ANQGSEA. With 4 bases removed from V and 2 bases from J, the gap between germline ends came to 21 bases. The CDR3 is CSVVDPRQAGAYNEQFF. In DNA, the CDR3 is TGCAGCGTTGTGGACCCTCGACAGGCGGGGGCCTACAATGAGCAGTTCTTC.

The J gene is TRBJ1-5, the V gene TRBV28, with D uncertain. The CDR3 is made up of 16 amino acids. Trimming shortened V by 4 bases and J by 2 bases, and 15 bases separated the two germline ends. Germline loops: CDR1 MDHEN, CDR2 SYDVKM. CDR3 residues: CASSSGSSRGNQPQHF. CDR3 bases: TGTGCCAGCAGTTCCGGGTCTTCGCGAGGCAATCAGCCCCAGCATTTT.

The chain joins TRBV14 to TRBJ2-7; TRBD1 is a possible D gene (6 bases). The V gene lost 0 bases and the J gene lost 4 bases, with 10 bases spanning the gap. The CDR3 extends over 14 amino acids. Germline lookup yields CDR1 SGHDN and CDR2 FVKESK. CDR3 amino acids: CASSQEGQGYEQYF. In nucleotides, the CDR3 is TGTGCCAGCAGCCAAGAAGGGCAGGGGTACGAGCAGTACTTC.

This chain links TRBV7-6 with TRBJ2-1; 10 bases agree with TRBD1. The CDR3 runs 14 residues. Per germline, CDR1 SGHVS and CDR2 FNYEAQ. J lost 8 bases, V lost 3 bases, and 4 bases had no gene match. The DNA of the CDR3 is TGTGCCAGCAGCTTTGGGACAGGGGTCGATGAGCAGTTCTTC. Translation gives CASSFGTGVDEQFF.

With regard to this clone: At one end the junction does not follow the germline gene, possibly because of a read error. The genes are TRBV7-3 and TRBJ1-2, with D uncertain. The CDR3 sequence is 16 residues long. Germline CDR1 and CDR2: SGHTA and FQGTGA. CDR3: CASSQDPPDLDYGYTF. The CDR3 DNA reads TGCGCCAGCAGCCAAGATCCCCCAGACTTGGACTATGGCTACACCTTC.

In this sample, this clone is medium-sized. J is TRBJ2-1 and V is TRBV7-8, with D uncertain. This CDR3 has 14 residues. The V and J ends lost 1 base and 0 bases respectively, with 4 bases between them. Germline loops: CDR1 SGHVS, CDR2 FQNEAQ. The CDR3 region has the DNA TGTGCCAGCAGCTTAGATAGCTCCTACAATGAGCAGTTCTTC. Encoded protein: CASSLDSSYNEQFF.

This clone was seen just once. This sequence joins TRBV11-1 and TRBJ1-6, with D possibly matching TRBD1 (5 bases). Looked up from germline, CDR1 is SGHAT and CDR2 is FQDESV (reference sequence). The germline V and J ends were trimmed by 1 base and 7 bases, with 14 bases remaining between them. CDR3 length: 16 amino acids. CDR3 DNA: TGTGCCAGCAGCTTAGGTAGGGGAACCGAAAATTCACCCCTCCACTTT. It encodes CASSLGRGTENSPLHF.

This clone was seen a few times. The chain links TRBV27 to TRBJ1-5; unclear D gene. The germline V gene encodes CDR1 MNHEY and CDR2 SMNVEV (reference sequence). V gave up 2 bases and J gave up 0 bases, with 8 bases separating them. The length of the CDR3 is 15 residues. The CDR3 loop is CASSLDGDSNQPQHF. The CDR3 DNA reads as TGTGCCAGCAGTTTAGACGGAGATAGCAATCAGCCCCAGCATTTT.